This T cell receptor (beta chain) was recorded in a study of T cells in Graves' hyperthyroidism and ophthalmopathy (dated by TCRdb to 2018 to 2020). Concerning the study at large: To identify TCR V-J signatures that set the groups apart, the researchers used a discovery cohort of about a hundred patients, made up of 40 to 45 with Graves' ophthalmopathy and about 60 with stable Graves' hyperthyroidism. Prospective prediction of ophthalmopathy was tested in an independent validation cohort of fewer than 20 hyperthyroidism patients and 15 to 17 patients who later progressed to ophthalmopathy. For training and testing, the 100 or so patients in the discovery cohort were randomly divided in a 7:3 ratio. In about six Graves' hyperthyroidism patients, the study also compared T-cell repertoires from thyroid tissue with T-cell repertoires from blood. Once sampling was done, hyperthyroidism patients were given methimazole at a starting dose of 30 mg daily, whereas ophthalmopathy patients were given high-dose intravenous methylprednisolone. The paper describes TCR Vbeta CDR3 sequencing of around 130 peripheral blood samples, made up of around 41 ophthalmopathy patients, roughly 80 hyperthyroidism patients and about 17 progressor patients.

As regards this clonotype: Its antigen is not yet known. The record has no base qualities; no much larger clone is one base away.

Trimming takes 7 bases from V and 2 bases from J, and the germline ends sit 14 bases apart. The germline V gene yields SNHLY for CDR1 and FYNNEI for CDR2. The CDR3 holds 15 amino acids from the cysteine to the phenylalanine. Only the CDR3 region is kept as DNA, spanning 45 bases read in frame from base 1. The TCR beta CDR3 regions were amplified from the RNA transcripts. A first-round RT-PCR of the TCR CDR3 used the HTBI primer set with the Qiagen OneStep RT-PCR kit. Libraries were constructed in a second round of multiplex PCR, after which size selection and purification were carried out. Libraries were sequenced paired-end with 100 bp reads on an Illumina HiSeq2000. The published analysis was carried out like this. SOAPnuke was used to process the raw data, with reads discarded if the reads contained adapters or uncalled bases, had a mean Phred below 15, or lacked an exact constant-primer or identifier match. COPE v1.2.5 was used to merge high-quality paired reads, and clonotypes were defined as unique nucleotide sequences. MiTCR v1.1 was used to align clonotypes to the IMGT TRBV, TRBD and TRBJ reference segments. The analysis was restricted to V-J combinations with a frequency above 0.0001, which together covered around 99% of the repertoires. The TCS score was defined as F50 (clonal expansion) divided by E x V (chaos), with BLOSUM62-based TCRdist calculated between CDR3 peptides within each V-J. Welch's t-statistics and random forest reduced roughly 530 V-J features to 13, which were used in a naive Bayes classifier (R e1071). Using fastp trimming at Q25 and MiXCR clonotype assembly, TCRdb reanalyzed the public sequencing data and kept in-frame beta chains. Identical CDR3 protein sequences are pooled into one entry, listed with their most common genes and DNA. The V and J calls were determined by TCRdb, not by the authors. The sample yields roughly 580,000 distinct CDR3 sequences; just over 45% were counted once. The top ten constitute roughly 8.2% of the sample.

Here is what the overall study found, with its caveats: During validation, the model predicted progression to ophthalmopathy a median of about 5.9 months ahead of onset, with around 65% sensitivity and 72% to 85% specificity. Blood samples also contained most of the expanded thyroid clonotypes (frequency above 0.001), which suggests that blood repertoires may reflect thyroid immune responses. A 13 V-J signature model separated ophthalmopathy from stable hyperthyroidism, with approximately 86% sensitivity and 81.08% specificity in cross-validation and 80%/75% in testing. Sample size was not statistically predetermined, and blinding of investigators to group allocation was not performed.

Graves' hyperthyroidism was defined as stable when no progression to ophthalmopathy occurred over 18 months of follow-up. Hyperthyroidism patients were aged 18 to 65 years and newly diagnosed, with disease duration of less than 2 months. Exclusion was applied to patients with uncontrolled infections, other autoimmune diseases, pregnancy or lactation. Diagnoses were based on clinical symptoms, serum thyroxine and TRAb, thyroid ultrasound and orbital computed tomography. Trizol reagent was used to extract total RNA, and RNA quality was then checked on an Agilent 2100 Bioanalyzer. The TCR originated in a woman aged 18-29 years with Graves' hyperthyroidism. Donor details come from another sample of the same person, matched by shared clones. Sequencing was performed on peripheral blood or thyroid tissue (not recorded which). The rearranged chain carries TRBV2 and TRBJ1-4, with TRBD1 as a weak D call on 6 bases. This receptor has the CDR3 CASTSGVVTNEKLFF. The DNA is as follows: TGTGCCAGCACTTCAGGGGTCGTGACTAATGAAAAACTGTTTTTT.